The 10 T cell receptor beta chains below were found in one sample sequenced in a study of early T cells in non-severe SARS-CoV-2 infection listed by TCRdb under 2021. The library was built by means of 5' RACE. TCRdb names NextSeq 500 as the instrument used. TCRdb reprocessing: public reads trimmed at Q25 with fastp, clones called with MiXCR, in-frame beta chains kept. For every CDR3 protein sequence, its rows merge into one entry that carries the most common genes and DNA. Across this sample there are about 70,000 distinct CDR3 sequences, with approximately 15% seen only once. Jointly, the top ten make up around 3.7% of the sample. The sequenced sample was whole blood, obtained at baseline. The receptors originated from an adult who was a healthcare worker with PCR-confirmed SARS-CoV-2 infection or an uninfected control (not recorded which).

The chain is built from TRBV2 and TRBJ2-1; the match to TRBD2 covers 11 bases. Germline CDR1 reads SNHLY; CDR2 reads FYNNEI. V dropped 4 bases and J dropped 5; count of bases not matched to a gene: 4. The CDR3 extends over 15 amino acids. The CDR3 coding sequence is TGTGCCAGCAGTGTGGAACTAGCGGGAGACAATGAGCAGTTCTTC. Translation gives CASSVELAGDNEQFF.

The rearrangement links TRBV3-1 to TRBJ2-4; TRBD1 aligns across 9 bases. The CDR3 has 16 amino acids. CDR1 and CDR2 (germline): LGHDT, YNNKEL (reference sequence). With V trimmed by 3 bases and J by 4 bases, 7 bases remained unmatched. CDR3 sequence: CASSHMDRGVKNIQYF. The CDR3 DNA is TGTGCCAGCAGCCATATGGACAGGGGAGTGAAAAACATTCAGTACTTC.

This chain uses TRBV6-5 with TRBJ2-5; TRBD2 agrees at 11 bases. Per the germline V gene, CDR1 is MNHEY and CDR2 is SVGAGI. This CDR3 comprises 15 residues. J lost 3 bases, V lost 7 bases, and 7 bases had no gene match. The CDR3 nucleotides are TGTGCCAGCATCCGACGACTAGCGGGAAAAGAGACCCAGTACTTC. Translation: CASIRRLAGKETQYF.

This clonotype has only a few counts. This chain connects TRBV2 to TRBJ1-2; 7 positions match TRBD1. Germline V lookup: CDR1 SNHLY, CDR2 FYNNEI. This CDR3 is built from 14 residues. The junction had 4 bases not matched to a gene; V was cut back by 6 bases and J by 0 bases. This CDR3 reads CASSRDRANYGYTF. CDR3 sequence (DNA): TGTGCCAGCAGCAGGGACAGAGCTAACTATGGCTACACCTTC.

This clonotype was counted a few times. This chain joins TRBV6-1 and TRBJ1-5; D uncertain. V was shortened by 3 bases and J by 4 bases, with 7 bases between the two germline ends. The CDR3 runs to 13 residues. Germline lookup yields CDR1 MNHNS and CDR2 SASEGT. Here the CDR3 reads CASSETENQPQHF. CDR3 DNA sequence: TGTGCCAGCAGTGAGACGGAAAATCAGCCCCAGCATTTT.

This clonotype was recorded a few times. The chain has TRBV24-1 and TRBJ2-2; TRBD1 matches 8 bases. The CDR3 length is 18 residues. The germline CDR1 and CDR2 sequences are KGHDR and SFDVKD. After removal of 3 bases from V and 4 bases from J, the junction contained 12 bases not matched to a gene. Here the CDR3 DNA reads TGTGCCACCAGTGATCCGGACAGGGATGGGTTCGGCACCGGGGAGCTGTTTTTT. It encodes CATSDPDRDGFGTGELFF.

Only a few counts were recorded for this clonotype. The J gene is TRBJ2-1, the V gene TRBV29-1; D assignment may be TRBD1 or TRBD2 (5 bases each). The CDR3 is 13 residues long. Germline V gene lookup returns CDR1 SQVTM and CDR2 ANQGSEA. The germline V and J ends were trimmed by 7 bases and 6 bases, with 16 bases remaining between them. In DNA, the CDR3 is TGCAGCGCGCCGGGGCCAAACCTCAATGAGCAGTTCTTC. This gives the protein CSAPGPNLNEQFF.

V gene TRBV5-1 combines with J gene TRBJ2-3; 8 bases agree with TRBD1. The ends lost 1 base at V and 5 bases at J; junction bases unmatched: 3. The CDR3 loop spans 14 amino acids. The germline CDR1 and CDR2 sequences are SGHRS and YFSETQ. CDR3 nucleotides: TGCGCCAGCAGCTTGCCCAGGGGGCGAGATACGCAGTATTTT. This gives the protein CASSLPRGRDTQYF.

At least ten counts were recorded for this clonotype. The J gene is TRBJ2-1, the V gene TRBV9, with D hard to call. Germline V lookup: CDR1 SGDLS, CDR2 YYNGEE. The CDR3 loop spans 12 amino acids. V dropped 0 bases and J dropped 9 bases, with 7 bases sitting between them. This CDR3 reads CASSVEWGEQFF. As DNA, the CDR3 is TGTGCCAGCAGCGTAGAGTGGGGTGAGCAGTTCTTC.

The gene calls are TRBV4-1 and TRBJ2-7; the D gene could be TRBD1 or TRBD2 (5 bases each). Between the trimmed V and J ends, which lost 6 bases and 3 bases, there was a span of 15 bases. The CDR3 covers 14 residues. Looked up from germline, CDR1 is MGHRA and CDR2 is YSYEKL. CDR3: CASSRQRSIYEQYF. The CDR3 nucleotides read TGCGCCAGCAGTAGACAGCGGTCAATCTACGAGCAGTACTTC.